The 28 T cell receptor beta chains given below trace back to one sample, sequenced in a study of metastatic and nonmetastatic thyroid tumors. TCRdb reprocessed the PCR reads via MiXCR. The sample has about 40,000 clones; around 10% are singletons. None of the patients had undergone any treatment ahead of thyroid surgery. The sequenced material came from blood. The receptors derive from a female donor with papillary thyroid cancer or a benign thyroid nodule (not recorded which). Some clones in this sample may be carry-over from other donors' samples.

This clone occurred many times. The genes are TRBV4-1 and TRBJ2-3; D remains unclear. This CDR3 region has 13 residues. The V gene lost 1 base and the J gene lost 2 bases, with 4 bases spanning the gap. Germline CDR1 reads MGHRA; CDR2 reads YSYEKL. In DNA, the CDR3 is TGCGCCAGCAGCCAAGGACTCACAGATACGCAGTATTTT. This translates into CASSQGLTDTQYF.

This clone was counted ten times or more. The rearrangement uses TRBV2 and TRBJ1-5; the match to TRBD1 covers 9 bases. The germline gives CDR1 SNHLY, CDR2 FYNNEI. The J segment lost 7 bases and the V segment lost 6 bases, leaving 4 bases of the junction unmatched. The CDR3 length is 13 residues. The CDR3 protein is CASSRDRVQPQHF. The CDR3 coding sequence is TGTGCCAGCAGCCGGGACAGGGTCCAGCCCCAGCATTTT.

Details on this clone: A read error may explain this, as a much larger clone is one base away. The chain recombines TRBV29-1 with TRBJ2-2; TRBD2 might be the D (5 bases). CDR3 length: 13 residues. The germline V gene encodes CDR1 SQVTM and CDR2 ANQGSEA. The V and J ends lost 7 bases and 3 bases respectively, with 12 bases between them. The CDR3 DNA follows: TGCAGCGCTATAGGGAGCGACACCGGGGAGCTGTTTTTT. It codes for CSAIGSDTGELFF.

In this sample, this clone turned up many times. Additional DNA sequences in this sample encode the identical CDR3. This chain connects TRBV19 to TRBJ1-2; 8 bases align to TRBD1. J lost 7 bases, V lost 8 bases, and 12 bases had no gene match. Germline-derived CDR1 and CDR2 are LNHDA and SQIVND (reference sequence). The CDR3 runs to 14 residues. CDR3 sequence (DNA): TGTGCCAGTCATTCCAGGGGGCGCGACTGTGGCTACACCTTC. Amino acids: CASHSRGRDCGYTF.

This clone was observed many times. The rearrangement joins TRBV19 to TRBJ1-1; no clear D gene. V dropped 10 bases and J dropped 1 base, with 7 bases sitting between them. The length of the CDR3 is 11 residues. In germline, CDR1 is LNHDA, CDR2 SQIVND (reference sequence). The CDR3 protein is CAIIRNTEAFF. The CDR3 nucleotides read TGTGCCATCATTAGGAACACTGAAGCTTTCTTT.

The sample holds many counts of this clone. The chain couples TRBV7-2 to TRBJ2-1; no reliable D call. Germline V gene lookup returns CDR1 SGHTA and CDR2 FQGNSA. There are 15 residues in the CDR3. V dropped 2 bases and J dropped 8 bases, with 16 bases sitting between them. The CDR3 region has the DNA TGTGCCAGCAGCTTACAGTCAACAGTCATGCATGAGCAGTTCTTC. Its protein is CASSLQSTVMHEQFF.

This clone was observed many times. DNA for the CDR3: TGCAGTGCCCTGGCCAATGAGCAGTTCTTC. This sequence encodes CSALANEQFF. This sequence joins TRBV20-1 and TRBJ2-1; D gene unclear. V was clipped by 6 bases and J by 6 bases, with 6 bases between them. Germline V gene sequence: CDR1 DFQATT, CDR2 SNEGSKA (reference sequence). CDR3 length equals 10 residues.

Ten or more counts support this clone. Other DNA sequences in the same sample also yield this CDR3. CDR3 coding DNA: TGTGCCACGCTAGCGGTGACCGGGGAGCTGTTTTTT. This gives the protein CATLAVTGELFF. The chain is built from TRBV10-3 and TRBJ2-2; 7 bases are a match to TRBD2. Germline V lookup: CDR1 ENHRY, CDR2 SYGVKD. The CDR3 is made up of 12 amino acids. V was clipped by 10 bases and J by 5 bases; unmatched bases: 4.

This clone has a count of ten or more. The CDR3 DNA sequence: TGTGCCAGCAGCGATAGGGGCGGCTATGGCTACACCTTC. Translated: CASSDRGGYGYTF. This sequence joins TRBV27 and TRBJ1-2; tentative D call: TRBD1 (5 bases). This CDR3 contains 13 residues. Germline V gene sequence: CDR1 MNHEY, CDR2 SMNVEV (reference sequence). The V and J ends lost 6 bases and 4 bases respectively, with 12 bases between them.

Many counts were recorded for this clone. This chain joins TRBV7-8 and TRBJ2-7; 9 bases map to TRBD2. CDR3 length equals 14 residues. Trimming at V came to 3 bases and at J to 3 bases, leaving 3 bases not matched to a gene. Germline V CDR1 and CDR2: SGHVS, FQNEAQ. DNA for the CDR3: TGTGCCAGCAGCTTCGAGCGGGAGGACTACGAGCAGTACTTC. This gives the protein CASSFEREDYEQYF.

The sample holds many counts of this clone. The chain couples TRBV10-3 to TRBJ2-5; a possible D gene is TRBD2 (6 bases). V was trimmed by 6 bases and J by 4 bases, leaving 9 bases between them. The CDR3 spans 12 residues. The germline CDR1 and CDR2 sequences are ENHRY and SYGVKD. CDR3 sequence reads: CAIRKGGETQYF. CDR3 nucleotide sequence: TGTGCCATCAGGAAGGGAGGAGAGACCCAGTACTTC.

This clone was found many times. This chain uses TRBV20-1 with TRBJ1-2; 7 positions agree with TRBD1. The CDR3 is made up of 14 amino acids. Germline CDR1 DFQATT, CDR2 SNEGSKA (reference sequence). V was pared by 5 bases and J by 4 bases, with 10 bases of the junction left unmatched. The CDR3, as DNA: TGCAGTGCTCGTATCGGACAGGAATCCTATGGCTACACCTTC. This codes for CSARIGQESYGYTF.

This clone was counted ten times or more. This chain connects TRBV2 to TRBJ2-3, with TRBD2 identical over 10 bases. With 6 bases clipped from V and 3 bases from J, the junction kept 9 bases outside the gene matches. This CDR3 comprises 16 residues. Germline values: CDR1 SNHLY, CDR2 FYNNEI. CDR3 loop: CASSAPGLASTDTQYF. The CDR3, as DNA: TGTGCCAGCAGCGCCCCGGGACTAGCGTCAACAGATACGCAGTATTTT.

Worth noting for this clone: This sequence may be a read error, since a much larger clone differs from it by one base. This sequence joins TRBV9 and TRBJ1-1; no reliable D call. The CDR3 has 15 residues. In germline, CDR1 is SGDLS, CDR2 YYNGEE. The CDR3 bases are TGTGCCAACAGCGTAGGGTCCCGCGGGGACACTGAAGCTTTCTTT. It specifies CANSVGSRGDTEAFF.

This clone was recorded at least ten times. This sequence joins TRBV7-2 and TRBJ2-1, with D uncertain. This CDR3 has 12 residues. From germline, CDR1 is SGHTA and CDR2 FQGNSA. Deletions cut 1 base from V and 12 bases from J, with 10 bases between. CDR3 nucleotide sequence: TGTGCCAGCAGCTTAGGTGGGATCCGGCAGTTCTTC. This sequence encodes CASSLGGIRQFF.

This clone was seen a handful of times. The chain carries TRBV19 and TRBJ2-7; maybe TRBD1 (6 bases). Germline values: CDR1 LNHDA, CDR2 SQIVND (reference sequence). There are 14 residues in the CDR3. The germline V and J ends were trimmed by 7 bases and 5 bases, with 18 bases remaining between them. The CDR3 loop is CASTIGTQSDEQYF. The CDR3 bases are TGTGCCAGTACTATCGGGACACAGTCCGACGAGCAGTACTTC.

Many counts were recorded for this clone. The genes are TRBV7-2 and TRBJ2-1, with D unclear. Trimming cost V 1 base and J 10 bases, with 17 bases left between them. From germline, CDR1 is SGHTA and CDR2 FQGNSA. The CDR3 covers 15 residues. CDR3 DNA sequence: TGTGCCAGCAGCTTAGGTGTGGGCCGGCCAATAGAGCAGTTCTTC. Encoded protein: CASSLGVGRPIEQFF. The variable domain in full, completed from reference TRBV7-2 and TRBJ2-1, reads GAGVSQSPSNKVTEKGKDVELRCDPISGHTALYWYRQSLGQGLEFLIYFQGNSAPDKSGLPSDRFSAERTGGSVSTLTIQRTQQEDSAVYLCASSLGVGRPIEQFFGPGTRLTVL.

This chain connects TRBV3-1 to TRBJ2-7, with no clear D. There are 13 residues in the CDR3. V lost 0 bases and J lost 3, with 6 bases in between. Germline V gene lookup returns CDR1 LGHDT and CDR2 YNNKEL (reference sequence). DNA for the CDR3: TGTGCCAGCAGCCAAGATCCCCTCTACGAGCAGTACTTC. This codes for CASSQDPLYEQYF.

The table lists this clone with many counts. V and J are TRBV2 and TRBJ2-5; D is possibly TRBD2 (5 bases). Looked up from germline, CDR1 is SNHLY and CDR2 is FYNNEI. Trimming shortened V by 6 bases and J by 1 base, and 9 bases separated the two germline ends. The CDR3 contains 13 residues. The CDR3: CASSGGPQETQYF. In DNA, the CDR3 is TGTGCCAGCAGCGGCGGGCCCCAAGAGACCCAGTACTTC.

In its sample, this clone was seen many times. The V gene is TRBV29-1, the J gene TRBJ2-1; 13 bases map to TRBD2. V gave up 6 bases and J gave up 6 bases; unmatched junction bases: 5. Germline V lookup: CDR1 SQVTM, CDR2 ANQGSEA. CDR3 length: 14 residues. The CDR3 region has the DNA TGCAGCGTCGGACTAGCGGGAGTCCTCAATGAGCAGTTCTTC. Translating gives CSVGLAGVLNEQFF.

This clone was recorded at least ten times. The chain recombines TRBV12-3 or TRBV12-4 with TRBJ2-1, with no clear D. Trimming shortened V by 2 bases and J by 6 bases, and 5 bases separated the two germline ends. This CDR3 region has 12 residues. Here the CDR3 reads CASSLNSNEQFF. DNA of the CDR3: TGTGCCAGCAGTTTAAACAGCAATGAGCAGTTCTTC.

This clone was found a few times. CDR3 coding DNA: TGTGCCAGCATTTATTCGGACCTGGGGAACACTGAAGCTTTCTTT. Its protein is CASIYSDLGNTEAFF. V and J are TRBV28 and TRBJ1-1; D call uncertain. The CDR3 is 15 amino acids. V was cut by 7 bases and J by 1 base, with 16 bases left in between. The germline V gene has CDR1 MDHEN and CDR2 SYDVKM.

The chain employs TRBV4-2 and TRBJ2-5, with D possibly matching TRBD2 (5 bases). TRBJ2-1 matches the DNA end more closely, so the J call is doubtful. The CDR3 sequence is 16 residues long. The germline CDR1 and CDR2 sequences are LGHNA and YNFKEQ. The CDR3 loop is CASSLLDSLLSNEQFF. CDR3 DNA sequence: TGTGCCAGCAGCCTACTGGACTCCCTATTGAGCAATGAGCAGTTCTTC.

CDR3 bases: TGTGCCAGCAGTTTATATGGACTAGCGGGAGGGCTCTCCTACGAGCAGTACTTC. Protein: CASSLYGLAGGLSYEQYF. The chain links TRBV28 to TRBJ2-7, with 15 bases matching TRBD2. The length of the CDR3 is 18 residues. Germline CDR1 is MDHEN and CDR2 is SYDVKM. With 1 base clipped from V and 0 bases from J, the junction kept 4 bases outside the gene matches.

This clone was picked up many times. The rearrangement uses TRBV6-4 and TRBJ2-1; TRBD2 aligns across 9 bases. The germline gives CDR1 MRHNA, CDR2 SNTAGT. The CDR3 spans 15 residues. Unmatched junction bases numbered 5, after V lost 2 bases and J lost 6 bases. The CDR3 sequence is CASSDAGGSPNEQFF. The CDR3 coding sequence is TGTGCCAGCAGTGACGCGGGAGGGTCTCCCAATGAGCAGTTCTTC.

This clone has a count of ten or more. This chain joins TRBV6-1 and TRBJ2-2; 7 bases map to TRBD2. Germline loops: CDR1 MNHNS, CDR2 SASEGT. J lost 3 bases, V lost 5 bases, and 12 bases had no gene match. This CDR3 contains 17 residues. The CDR3: CASSFLGGSLDTGELFF. In nucleotides, the CDR3 is TGTGCCAGCAGTTTCCTTGGCGGGAGCCTGGACACCGGGGAGCTGTTTTTT.

The sample holds many counts of this clone. The V call is TRBV2, the J call TRBJ2-1; a weak D match, TRBD2 (5 bases). CDR3 size: 17 residues. CDR1 SNHLY and CDR2 FYNNEI come from the germline V gene. Trimming left V 1 base short and J 5 bases short, with 18 bases between. The CDR3 DNA reads TGTGCCAGCAGTGAAGTTATCGGGGTCCCCCCACACAATGAGCAGTTCTTC. Translated: CASSEVIGVPPHNEQFF.

This clone was picked up many times. The chain employs TRBV5-5 and TRBJ2-1, with D possibly being TRBD1 (5 bases). The CDR3 sequence is 14 residues long. Germline CDR1 and CDR2: SGHKS and YYEKEE (reference sequence). Trimming took off 0 bases at V and 9 bases at J, with 13 bases between the two ends. For the CDR3, the DNA is TGTGCCAGCAGCTTGGTAAGGGGTGGTAGTGAGCAGTTCTTC. Translating it yields CASSLVRGGSEQFF.